This is a list of T cell receptor beta chains from one sample in a study of T cell changes during pregnancy in multiple sclerosis. Data came from immunoSEQ multiplex PCR; TCRdb stores just in-frame clones and leaves some out. The table has more than 45,000 clones, around 94% seen once. Specimen: CD4+ T cells from peripheral blood mononuclear cells, collected in the second trimester of pregnancy. The receptors stem from a female donor with multiple sclerosis, enrolled in a pregnancy study. Each CDR3 is given with its conserved first and last residue. The order of the fields is V gene, CDR3 protein.

TRBV18 | CASSSTGGGEVNTEAFF
TRBV7-3 | CASSETGGAYNEQFF
TRBV7-9 | CASSFRTGRNQPQHF
TRBV6-1 | CASSEEGRGQETQYF
TRBV19 | CASSIGRIAGYTF
TRBV9 | CASSASDRASYEQYF
TRBV9 | CASSVAGGGNQPQHF
TRBV7-3 | CASSLEPGVAGNTIYF
TRBV5-4 | CASSPLGGNMNTEAFF
TRBV7-9 | CASSSIGINTEAFF
TRBV4-1 | CASSLRDRGLVTGELFF
TRBV4-2 | CASSQGRTGEETQYF
TRBV5-3 | CARSLASSYNEQFF